A selection of T cell receptor beta chains follows, all from one sample in a study of T cells in Graves' hyperthyroidism and ophthalmopathy. TCRdb processed the multiplex PCR reads anew with MiXCR; each CDR3 protein has one entry. The table includes approximately 630,000 distinct CDR3 sequences, 15% to 20% detected once. Sequencing was performed on blood. These receptors originate from a woman aged 25 to 45 with Graves' hyperthyroidism. Each CDR3 is given with its conserved first and last residue. The D gene is left open where the match is weak. The size entry is marked missing in some rows and otherwise reads once, few, many or a size class.

j_gene: TRBJ2-7
v_gene: TRBV5-1
d_gene: TRBD2
abundance: many
CDR3aa: CASSLEAGGSEQYF
CDR3nt: TGCGCCAGCAGCTTGGAGGCGGGAGGATCCGAGCAGTACTTC

j_gene: TRBJ1-2
v_gene: TRBV10-3
d_gene: -
abundance: once
CDR3aa: CAITGQGYGYTF
CDR3nt: TGTGCCATCACCGGGCAGGGCTATGGCTACACCTTC

j_gene: TRBJ2-1
v_gene: TRBV7-2
d_gene: -
abundance: many
CDR3aa: CASGGEIRVNEQFF
CDR3nt: TGTGCCAGCGGAGGAGAAATCCGAGTGAATGAGCAGTTCTTC

j_gene: TRBJ2-7
v_gene: TRBV28
d_gene: -
abundance: many
CDR3aa: CASSFPAKHEQYF
CDR3nt: TGTGCCAGCAGTTTCCCCGCGAAGCACGAGCAGTACTTC

j_gene: TRBJ1-5
v_gene: TRBV27
d_gene: TRBD1
abundance: many
CDR3aa: CASRSGQGAQPQHF
CDR3nt: TGTGCCAGCAGATCAGGACAGGGAGCACAGCCCCAGCATTTT

j_gene: TRBJ2-5
v_gene: TRBV12-3/TRBV12-4
d_gene: TRBD1
abundance: -
CDR3aa: CASSHGQGRQETQYF
CDR3nt: TGTGCCAGCAGCCACGGACAGGGCCGACAAGAGACCCAGTACTTC

j_gene: TRBJ1-5
v_gene: TRBV9
d_gene: -
abundance: few
CDR3aa: CASSSTNSNQPQHF
CDR3nt: TGTGCCAGCAGCTCTACGAATAGCAATCAGCCCCAGCATTTT

j_gene: TRBJ2-5
v_gene: TRBV11-3
d_gene: -
abundance: many
CDR3aa: CASRPREWEETQYF
CDR3nt: TGTGCCAGCCGACCCCGGGAGTGGGAGGAGACCCAGTACTTC

j_gene: TRBJ2-7
v_gene: TRBV27
d_gene: TRBD1
abundance: many
CDR3aa: CASSSTGDEQYF
CDR3nt: TGTGCCAGCAGTTCAACAGGGGATGAGCAGTACTTC

j_gene: TRBJ2-1
v_gene: TRBV5-1
d_gene: TRBD2
abundance: many
CDR3aa: CASSIRGRVGDNEQFF
CDR3nt: TGCGCCAGCTCCATCAGAGGGAGGGTAGGAGACAATGAGCAGTTCTTC

j_gene: TRBJ2-2
v_gene: TRBV11-3
d_gene: TRBD1
abundance: many
CDR3aa: CASSSTGVKTGELFF
CDR3nt: TGTGCCAGCAGCTCGACAGGGGTGAAAACCGGGGAGCTGTTTTTT

j_gene: TRBJ2-7
v_gene: TRBV5-6
d_gene: TRBD1
abundance: -
CDR3aa: CASSLALTGIINEQYF
CDR3nt: TGTGCCAGCAGCTTGGCCTTGACAGGGATCATCAACGAGCAGTACTTC

j_gene: TRBJ1-1
v_gene: TRBV5-1
d_gene: -
abundance: few
CDR3aa: CASSLTRSMNTEAFF
CDR3nt: TGCGCCAGCAGCTTGACACGATCCATGAACACTGAAGCTTTCTTT

j_gene: TRBJ1-6
v_gene: TRBV7-8
d_gene: -
abundance: -
CDR3aa: CASSLEGSGNSPLHF
CDR3nt: TGTGCCAGCAGCTTAGAGGGGAGCGGGAATTCACCCCTCCACTTT

j_gene: TRBJ1-6
v_gene: TRBV7-9
d_gene: -
abundance: -
CDR3aa: CASSATSTVSPLHF
CDR3nt: TGTGCCAGCAGCGCCACTTCGACAGTTTCACCCCTCCACTTT

j_gene: TRBJ2-2
v_gene: TRBV25-1
d_gene: -
abundance: -
CDR3aa: CASSEYKGRELFF
CDR3nt: TGTGCCAGCAGTGAATATAAGGGTCGGGAGCTGTTTTTT

j_gene: TRBJ1-1
v_gene: TRBV19
d_gene: -
abundance: few
CDR3aa: CASSHRGRTNTEAFF
CDR3nt: TGTGCCAGTAGCCATCGGGGACGGACGAACACTGAAGCTTTCTTT

j_gene: TRBJ1-5
v_gene: TRBV10-3
d_gene: -
abundance: few
CDR3aa: CAIRERGDSNQPQHF
CDR3nt: TGTGCCATCAGGGAACGGGGGGATAGCAATCAGCCCCAGCATTTT

j_gene: TRBJ2-2
v_gene: TRBV5-4
d_gene: -
abundance: few
CDR3aa: CASSPPGSRSTGELFF
CDR3nt: TGTGCCAGCAGCCCCCCTGGCAGCCGATCCACCGGGGAGCTGTTTTTT

j_gene: TRBJ1-4
v_gene: TRBV30
d_gene: -
abundance: many
CDR3aa: CAWSGVSGRVSEKLFF
CDR3nt: TGTGCCTGGAGTGGAGTCTCGGGGAGGGTTAGTGAAAAACTGTTTTTT

j_gene: TRBJ2-5
v_gene: TRBV11-3
d_gene: -
abundance: many
CDR3aa: CASNRGGGQETQYF
CDR3nt: TGTGCCAGCAACCGAGGGGGGGGGCAAGAGACCCAGTACTTC

j_gene: TRBJ2-7
v_gene: TRBV29-1
d_gene: TRBD1
abundance: many
CDR3aa: CSATRDREDEQYF
CDR3nt: TGCAGCGCAACCCGGGACAGGGAGGACGAGCAGTACTTC

j_gene: TRBJ2-3
v_gene: TRBV6-2/TRBV6-3
d_gene: -
abundance: -
CDR3aa: CASSYSSDNTQYF
CDR3nt: TGTGCCAGCAGTTACTCGAGTGACAATACGCAGTATTTT

j_gene: TRBJ2-1
v_gene: TRBV6-1
d_gene: TRBD2
abundance: -
CDR3aa: CASSGREGPFGEQFF
CDR3nt: TGTGCCAGCAGTGGGCGGGAGGGGCCCTTTGGGGAGCAGTTCTTC

j_gene: TRBJ2-3
v_gene: TRBV7-9
d_gene: -
abundance: many
CDR3aa: CASSLGGSSDTQYF
CDR3nt: TGTGCCAGCAGTTTAGGAGGGAGTTCAGATACGCAGTATTTT

j_gene: TRBJ2-1
v_gene: TRBV6-2/TRBV6-3
d_gene: TRBD1
abundance: -
CDR3aa: CASSYTGEGDEQFF
CDR3nt: TGTGCCAGCAGTTATACAGGGGAAGGGGATGAGCAGTTCTTC

j_gene: TRBJ2-5
v_gene: TRBV30
d_gene: -
abundance: few
CDR3aa: CAWSVGGAGETQYF
CDR3nt: TGTGCCTGGAGTGTAGGTGGGGCTGGGGAGACCCAGTACTTC

j_gene: TRBJ2-7
v_gene: TRBV7-2
d_gene: -
abundance: many
CDR3aa: CASSSPRVSSYEQYF
CDR3nt: TGTGCCAGCAGCTCCCCCCGAGTAAGCTCCTACGAGCAGTACTTC

j_gene: TRBJ1-2
v_gene: TRBV6-1
d_gene: -
abundance: few
CDR3aa: CASSYEGDTYGYTF
CDR3nt: TGTGCCAGCAGTTATGAGGGGGATACCTATGGCTACACCTTC

j_gene: TRBJ1-5
v_gene: TRBV5-1
d_gene: -
abundance: -
CDR3aa: CASSLSWVGNQPRHF
CDR3nt: TGTGCCAGCAGCTTGTCTTGGGTAGGCAATCAGCCCCGGCATTTT

j_gene: TRBJ1-1
v_gene: TRBV12-3/TRBV12-4
d_gene: -
abundance: many
CDR3aa: CASRLGTGLTEAFF
CDR3nt: TGTGCCAGCAGACTCGGGACGGGACTCACTGAAGCTTTCTTT

j_gene: TRBJ1-1
v_gene: TRBV5-6
d_gene: -
abundance: -
CDR3aa: CASSLGTRQMNTEAFF
CDR3nt: TGTGCCAGCAGCTTGGGCACTCGGCAGATGAACACTGAAGCTTTCTTT

j_gene: TRBJ2-7
v_gene: TRBV5-1
d_gene: TRBD1
abundance: -
CDR3aa: CSSSGRGLNEQYF
CDR3nt: TGCTCCAGCAGCGGCAGGGGGCTCAACGAGCAGTACTTC

j_gene: TRBJ2-7
v_gene: TRBV5-4
d_gene: -
abundance: few
CDR3aa: CASSLEGPREQYF
CDR3nt: TGTGCCAGCAGCTTGGAAGGGCCTCGGGAGCAGTACTTC

j_gene: TRBJ1-5
v_gene: TRBV4-1
d_gene: -
abundance: few
CDR3aa: CASSQNRLPGISNQPQHF
CDR3nt: TGCGCCAGCAGCCAAAACCGATTACCGGGAATTAGCAATCAGCCCCAGCATTTT

j_gene: TRBJ2-7
v_gene: TRBV5-1
d_gene: TRBD2
abundance: many
CDR3aa: CASRLTGGAYEQYF
CDR3nt: TGCGCCAGCAGATTGACGGGAGGAGCCTACGAGCAGTACTTC